This TCR beta chain was recovered during a study of T cell repertoires in cytomegalovirus infection (dated by TCRdb to between 2019 and 2020). About the study as a whole: Donor HLA type was relevant to the analysis, because carriage of CMV infection together with the matching HLA type was indicated by public TCR beta signatures. Results and caveats for the whole study, not just this receptor: In both this cohort and an independent roughly 350-donor cohort, the cumulative frequency of public TCR beta family members distinguished carriers of CMV infection plus the relevant HLA type. The ex vivo response was dominated by HLA-C-restricted CMV-specific TCR beta clonotypes, and the single most frequent clonotype in two of eight donors was supplied by these HLA-C-restricted clonotypes.

Instrument on record: Illumina HiSeq 1500. TCRdb reprocessed the public reads (quality trimming at Q25 with fastp, clone calling with MiXCR) and kept in-frame beta chains. Identical CDR3 proteins give one entry, which carries the most common genes and DNA. The sample table shows 310,000 or so distinct CDR3 sequences, and roughly 15% are seen once. Of the sample, about 11% is held by the ten largest clones. This clonotype was seen more than once but under ten times. No antigen is known for it. Within one base of it there is no much larger clone, and no base qualities were kept. Spanning cysteine to phenylalanine, the CDR3 consists of 11 amino acids. Of all the DNA, just the CDR3 is kept, 33 bases in frame from base 1. Looking up the germline V gene (reference sequence) yields CDR1 MNHNY and CDR2 SVGAGI. At the junction V is shortened by 0 bases and J by 7 bases, with 4 bases in between.

Sequencing used PBMCs. The clonotype comes from a human donor in good health (CMV status not recorded). Some clones in this sample may be carry-over from other donors' samples. Recombination joined TRBV6-6 with TRBJ2-7; there is no confident call for the D gene. The CDR3 sequence is CASSYSWEQYF. The sequenced DNA: TGTGCCAGCAGTTACTCGTGGGAGCAGTACTTC.